The 28 T cell receptor beta chains listed next were all sequenced from one sample in a study of CD8 T cells in Susac syndrome. Random hexamers primed reverse transcription of about 0.45 to 1 ug RNA. TCRdb re-analysed the immunoSEQ multiplex PCR reads in MiXCR, keeping a single row per CDR3 protein. The sample records about 130,000 distinct CDR3 sequences, 85% to 95% being singletons. Sequencing used CD8+ T cells from PBMCs. The receptor source for this set is a human donor with multiple sclerosis.

The chain uses TRBV20-1 and TRBJ1-5, with D maybe TRBD1 (6 bases). Germline CDR1 reads DFQATT; CDR2 reads SNEGSKA (reference sequence). The CDR3 sequence is 16 residues long. Trimming left V 2 bases short and J 0 bases short, with 14 bases between. CDR3 sequence reads: CSARRGAPYSNQPQHF. The CDR3 DNA reads TGCAGTGCTAGAAGGGGGGCACCTTATAGCAATCAGCCCCAGCATTTT.

The chain is built from TRBV25-1 and TRBJ2-3; the D gene is possibly TRBD1 (5 bases). The CDR3 has 10 residues. V was cut by 7 bases and J by 8 bases, with 7 bases left in between. Per germline, CDR1 MGHDK and CDR2 SYGVNS. The CDR3 sequence: CASMQGTQYF. Written as DNA, the CDR3 is TGTGCCAGCATGCAGGGTACGCAGTATTTT.

The rearrangement links TRBV9 to TRBJ1-2; no definite D call. V lost 0 bases to trimming and J lost 5 bases, with 14 bases between them. The CDR3 has 15 residues. Germline CDR1 SGDLS, CDR2 YYNGEE. In DNA form, the CDR3 reads TGTGCCAGCAGCGTAGTTGGCACCCCAAGATATGGCTACACCTTC. Amino acid sequence: CASSVVGTPRYGYTF. The whole variable domain, filled in from reference TRBV9 and TRBJ1-2, reads DSGVTQTPKHLITATGQRVTLRCSPRSGDLSVYWYQQSLDQGLQFLIQYYNGEERAKGNILERFSAQQFPDLHSELNLSSLELGDSALYFCASSVVGTPRYGYTFGSGTRLTVV.

The chain has TRBV4-1 and TRBJ2-7; 8 nucleotides agree with TRBD2. The CDR3 has 18 residues. Germline CDR1 MGHRA, CDR2 YSYEKL. V lost 0 bases to trimming and J lost 0 bases; unmatched junction nucleotides: 10. This CDR3 is CASSQDPVSGISSYEQYV. CDR3 in DNA: TGCGCCAGCAGCCAAGATCCGGTTAGCGGGATTTCCTCCTACGAGCAGTACGTC.

This chain joins TRBV9 and TRBJ1-1; D gene uncertain. V lost 3 bases, J lost 3 bases, and 6 bases lay in between. Looked up from germline, CDR1 is SGDLS and CDR2 is YYNGEE. The length of the CDR3 is 12 residues. CDR3 residues: CASSARDTEAFF. The CDR3 region has the DNA TGTGCCAGCAGCGCGAGGGACACTGAAGCTTTCTTT.

The chain couples TRBV9 to TRBJ2-1, with 11 bases matching TRBD2. Unmatched junction bases numbered 8, after V lost 3 bases and J lost 0 bases. This CDR3 has 18 amino acids. CDR1 is SGDLS and CDR2 is YYNGEE in the germline V gene. CDR3 DNA: TGTGCCAGCAGCGGTACGTCTAGCGGGGGGTCCTCCTACAATGAGCAGTTCTTC. Protein sequence: CASSGTSSGGSSYNEQFF.

The V call is TRBV29-1, the J call TRBJ2-2, with TRBD2 identical over 7 bases. The length of the CDR3 is 17 residues. Germline assignment: CDR1 SQVTM and CDR2 ANQGSEA. V lost 0 bases and J lost 0; bases outside the gene matches: 7. The CDR3 loop reads CSVEDLVAGPNTGELFF. The CDR3 DNA reads TGCAGCGTTGAAGATCTCGTAGCGGGCCCGAACACCGGGGAGCTGTTTTTT.

This chain uses TRBV3-1 with TRBJ2-1; TRBD1 agrees at 7 bases. Germline assignment: CDR1 LGHDT and CDR2 YNNKEL (reference sequence). The CDR3 has 16 residues. The V segment lost 3 bases and the J segment 6 bases; nucleotides outside the gene matches: 11. The CDR3 sequence is CASSHADRWAANEQFF. The CDR3 coding sequence is TGTGCCAGCAGCCACGCGGACAGGTGGGCAGCCAATGAGCAGTTCTTC.

The V call is TRBV4-1, the J call TRBJ1-5; no clear D gene. Germline V gives CDR1 MGHRA, CDR2 YSYEKL. The CDR3 consists of 15 residues. Deletions cut 0 bases from V and 6 bases from J, with 12 bases between. As DNA, the CDR3 is TGCGCCAGCAGCCAAGATTGGGGATGGAGTCAGCCCCAGCATTTT. Residues: CASSQDWGWSQPQHF.

J is TRBJ2-2 and V is TRBV28; D not resolved. V lost 2 bases to trimming and J lost 9 bases, with 7 bases between them. Germline CDR1 is MDHEN and CDR2 is SYDVKM. CDR3 length: 12 amino acids. CDR3 sequence reads: CASSLKGRELFF. The DNA of the CDR3 is TGTGCCAGCAGTTTAAAGGGCAGGGAGCTGTTTTTT.

The J gene is TRBJ2-5, the V gene TRBV11-2; D is possibly TRBD2 (5 bases). CDR1 is SGHAT and CDR2 is FQNNGV in the germline V gene. Deletions cut 5 bases from V and 7 bases from J, with 14 bases between. This CDR3 is 13 amino acids long. CDR3 in DNA: TGTGCCAGCAGCCCCCCCGGGGAGCGGACCCAGTACTTC. As protein: CASSPPGERTQYF.

This clonotype was detected only once. The chain carries TRBV2 and TRBJ2-1; D possibly corresponds to TRBD1 (5 bases). V lost 10 bases to trimming and J lost 12 bases, with 25 bases between them. CDR3 size: 14 residues. Germline values: CDR1 SNHLY, CDR2 FYNNEI. CDR3 coding DNA: TGTGCCACGTGGCTGCTGGGGCCTACAATGGGGCAGTTCTTC. Translating it yields CATWLLGPTMGQFF.

The rearrangement uses TRBV27 and TRBJ2-7, with D unclear. Germline CDR1 is MNHEY and CDR2 is SMNVEV (reference sequence). CDR3 size: 16 residues. The ends were cut back, 1 base at V and 2 bases at J, with 15 bases in the middle. Here the CDR3 reads CASSLWPEVSAYEQYF. The CDR3 DNA sequence: TGTGCCAGCAGTTTATGGCCTGAGGTCAGTGCCTACGAGCAGTACTTC.

The V gene is TRBV6-2 or TRBV6-3, the J gene TRBJ2-5; 8 nucleotides match TRBD1. Germline V gives CDR1 MNHEY, CDR2 SVGEGT. This CDR3 is 15 amino acids long. The junction had 11 bases not matched to a gene; V was cut back by 6 bases and J by 5 bases. The CDR3: CASSSRQGPGETQYF. In DNA, the CDR3 is TGTGCCAGCAGCTCCCGACAGGGGCCTGGGGAGACCCAGTACTTC.

The CDR3 is CASSYSIGGNEQFF. CDR3 in DNA: TGTGCCAGCAGTTACTCGATCGGGGGAAATGAGCAGTTCTTC. This chain uses TRBV6-5 with TRBJ2-1, with D perhaps TRBD2 (6 bases). The CDR3 is 14 amino acids. The V end lost 0 bases, the J end lost 7 bases, and 10 bases lay between the germline ends. The germline V gene has CDR1 MNHEY and CDR2 SVGAGI.

The count of this clonotype is one. V is TRBV2 and J is TRBJ2-6, with 9 positions matching TRBD1. V shed 4 bases and J 1 base; nucleotides not matched to a gene: 2. This CDR3 is 16 amino acids long. Germline lookup yields CDR1 SNHLY and CDR2 FYNNEI. This CDR3 reads CASSGGQGSGANVLTF. The CDR3 DNA reads TGTGCCAGCAGTGGGGGACAGGGTTCTGGGGCCAACGTCCTGACTTTC.

This sequence joins TRBV7-8 and TRBJ2-2; D is perhaps TRBD2 (6 bases). The germline V gene encodes CDR1 SGHVS and CDR2 FQNEAQ. V lost 4 bases, J lost 4 bases, and 25 bases lay in between. The CDR3 covers 19 residues. In nucleotides, the CDR3 is TGTGCCAGCAGCTCGCACCCGAGGGGACTCCTCCCACGCACCGGGGAGCTGTTTTTT. This translates into CASSSHPRGLLPRTGELFF. Looking up the rest from reference TRBV7-8 and TRBJ2-2 gives the full variable domain: GAGVSQSPRYKVAKRGQDVALRCDPISGHVSLFWYQQALGQGPEFLTYFQNEAQLDKSGLPSDRFFAERPEGSVSTLKIQRTQQEDSAVYLCASSSHPRGLLPRTGELFFGEGSRLTVL.

The chain links TRBV7-2 to TRBJ2-3; 7 bases fit TRBD1. The CDR3 contains 15 residues. The germline gives CDR1 SGHTA, CDR2 FQGNSA. V dropped 3 bases and J dropped 4; count of bases not matched to a gene: 7. This CDR3 is CASSLTGMYADTQYF. The DNA of the CDR3 is TGTGCCAGCAGCTTGACAGGGATGTATGCAGATACGCAGTATTTT.

This sequence joins TRBV5-6 and TRBJ1-2; the D is unclear. The germline V gene encodes CDR1 SGHDT and CDR2 YYEEEE. CDR3 size: 16 residues. V was cut by 0 bases and J by 4 bases, with 16 bases left in between. The CDR3 spells CASSLANPGLRYGYTF. CDR3 nucleotide sequence: TGTGCCAGCAGCTTGGCCAATCCAGGTCTACGCTATGGCTACACCTTC.

The J gene is TRBJ2-3, the V gene TRBV5-4, with 9 bases fitting TRBD1. Germline CDR1 is SGHNT and CDR2 is YYREEE (reference sequence). V lost 4 bases and J lost 6; bases outside the gene matches: 15. The CDR3 runs to 17 residues. CDR3 amino acids: CASSHRGRGSAGDTQYF. The CDR3 region has the DNA TGTGCCAGCAGCCACAGGGGGCGCGGATCCGCCGGGGATACGCAGTATTTT.

The J gene is TRBJ2-1, the V gene TRBV7-9, with 10 bases identical to TRBD2. This CDR3 comprises 15 residues. Germline V CDR1 and CDR2: SEHNR, FQNEAQ (reference sequence). Trimming removed 5 bases from V and 9 bases from J; junction bases left unmatched: 10. The CDR3 DNA reads as TGTGCCAGCAGCCCAGAGGCTAGCGGGGGCCTTGAGCAGTTCTTC. This codes for CASSPEASGGLEQFF.

The chain links TRBV24-1 to TRBJ1-1; unclear D gene. Trimming removed 1 base from V and 10 bases from J, with 15 bases in between. Germline V gene lookup returns CDR1 KGHDR and CDR2 SFDVKD. The CDR3 spans 14 residues. The CDR3 here is CATSDFPFREGAFF. The CDR3 nucleotides are TGTGCCACCAGTGATTTCCCTTTCCGCGAAGGAGCTTTCTTT.

V and J are TRBV20-1 and TRBJ1-1; 8 bases align to TRBD1. From germline, CDR1 is DFQATT and CDR2 SNEGSKA (reference sequence). The CDR3 has 11 amino acids. V lost 5 bases to trimming and J lost 6 bases; unmatched junction nucleotides: 2. Here the CDR3 DNA reads TGCAGTGCTGACAGGGGCCCTGAAGCTTTCTTT. This codes for CSADRGPEAFF.

This chain links TRBV5-4 with TRBJ1-1; tentatively, D is TRBD1 (5 bases). Per the germline V gene, CDR1 is SGHNT and CDR2 is YYREEE (reference sequence). The CDR3 sequence is 14 residues long. The germline V and J ends were trimmed by 0 bases and 4 bases, with 10 bases remaining between them. Here the CDR3 DNA reads TGTGCCAGCAGCTTGGTTCCGGGGCCCACTGAAGCTTTCTTT. Its translation: CASSLVPGPTEAFF.

This clonotype was recorded only once. The genes are TRBV5-1 and TRBJ2-1, with D hard to call. Germline lookup yields CDR1 SGHRS and CDR2 YFSETQ. CDR3 length: 11 residues. The V and J ends lost 7 bases and 6 bases respectively, with 8 bases between them. The CDR3 bases are TGCGCCAGCCACTGGGCCAATGAGCAGTTCTTC. Its protein is CASHWANEQFF.

This rearrangement joins TRBV6-1 to TRBJ1-2; no reliable D call. The CDR3 is made up of 15 amino acids. With 1 base removed from V and 8 bases from J, the gap between germline ends came to 17 bases. The germline V gene has CDR1 MNHNS and CDR2 SASEGT. CDR3 sequence: CASSEVRNRHGGYTF. The CDR3 DNA reads as TGTGCCAGCAGTGAAGTACGGAACCGTCATGGGGGCTACACCTTC.

The rearrangement uses TRBV24-1 and TRBJ2-5; 7 nucleotides match TRBD1. This CDR3 spans 15 amino acids. Germline V gene sequence: CDR1 KGHDR, CDR2 SFDVKD. Losses at the gene ends were 1 base for V and 5 bases for J; bases not matched to a gene: 6. The CDR3 sequence is CATSDLVGGGETQYF. The CDR3 bases are TGTGCCACCAGTGATTTAGTAGGGGGCGGGGAGACCCAGTACTTC.

The chain combines TRBV11-2 with TRBJ2-7; the D is unclear. V lost 6 bases, J lost 3 bases, and 9 bases lay in between. CDR1 and CDR2 (germline): SGHAT, FQNNGV. The CDR3 has 12 residues. The CDR3 protein is CASSSEVYEQYF. DNA of the CDR3: TGTGCCAGCAGTTCAGAGGTCTACGAGCAGTACTTC.